Detailed here is one T cell receptor (beta chain). Antigen unknown. Germline CDR1 is MNHEY and CDR2 is SMNVEV (reference sequence). V trimming: 5 bases; J trimming: 5 bases; junction bases outside the gene matches: 6. The CDR3 extends over 14 amino acids. Generated by immunoSEQ multiplex PCR, the TCRdb table keeps only in-frame clones and is missing some. This table has 55,000 to 70,000 clones, roughly nine tenths appearing once. This sample was included in a study of cytomegalovirus exposure and HLA in healthy donors. Study findings and constraints: Cytomegalovirus status was reportedly diagnosed by the classifier with high sensitivity and specificity. In vitro experiments confirmed that three CMV-associated chains were specific for CMV antigens. Later, an analysis found that TCR clusters from the first cohort tended to co-occur in the 95 to 150 validation repertoires.

Sequencing used PBMCs. The clonotype originates from a man aged 18 to 29 in good health and CMV-seronegative. The J gene is TRBJ1-5, the V gene TRBV27; 7 positions match TRBD1. The CDR3 loop is CASSLWGQHQPQHF. For the CDR3, the DNA is TGTGCCAGCAGTCTTTGGGGACAGCATCAGCCCCAGCATTTT.